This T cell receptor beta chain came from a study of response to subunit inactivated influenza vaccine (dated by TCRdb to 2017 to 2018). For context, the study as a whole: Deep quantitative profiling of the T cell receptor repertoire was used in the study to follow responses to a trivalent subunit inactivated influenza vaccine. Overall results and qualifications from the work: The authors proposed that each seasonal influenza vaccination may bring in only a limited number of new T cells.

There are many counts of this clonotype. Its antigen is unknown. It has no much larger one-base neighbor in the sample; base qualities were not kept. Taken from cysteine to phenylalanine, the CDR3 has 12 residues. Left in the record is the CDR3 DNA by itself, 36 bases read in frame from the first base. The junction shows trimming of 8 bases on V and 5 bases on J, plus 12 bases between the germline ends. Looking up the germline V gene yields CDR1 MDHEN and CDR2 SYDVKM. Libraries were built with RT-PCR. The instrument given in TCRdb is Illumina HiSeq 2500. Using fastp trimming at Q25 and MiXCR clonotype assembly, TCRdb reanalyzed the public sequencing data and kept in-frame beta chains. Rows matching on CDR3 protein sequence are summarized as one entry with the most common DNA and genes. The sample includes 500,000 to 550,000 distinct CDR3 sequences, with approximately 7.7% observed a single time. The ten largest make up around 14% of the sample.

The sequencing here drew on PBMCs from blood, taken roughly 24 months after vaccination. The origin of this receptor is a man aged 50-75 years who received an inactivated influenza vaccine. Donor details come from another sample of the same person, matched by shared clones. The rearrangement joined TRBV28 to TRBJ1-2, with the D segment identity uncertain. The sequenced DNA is TGTGCCAGCTTTGGTGCCATTTATGGCTACACCTTC. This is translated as CASFGAIYGYTF.